Below, 30 T cell receptor beta chains from the same sample are listed, as sequenced in a study of T cells in women clearing cervical HPV infection. Assay: immunoSEQ multiplex PCR; the TCRdb copy retains only in-frame clones and omits some. In all, the sample yields 45,000 to 55,000 clones. Sequencing was performed on blood buffy coat. These receptors were collected from a woman aged 18 to 75 with a cervical HPV16 infection that either progressed to CIN3+ or cleared (not recorded which).

The DNA read from the CDR3 is TGCGCCAGCAGCGGAATTACCGGGACTAGGGGTAGAGATACG. Translating it yields CASSGITGTRGRDT. The complete CDR3 sequence is CASSGITGTRGRDTQYF. The V and J genes are TRBV5-1 and TRBJ2-3; 8 bases map to TRBD2. From the germline J gene comes the end of the CDR3, since the read stops 3 residues before it. Germline loops: CDR1 SGHRS, CDR2 YFSETQ. The V segment lost 4 bases and the J segment 5 bases; nucleotides outside the gene matches: 15. The CDR3 totals 17 residues.

The CDR3 DNA, read in part, is TGTGCCAGCAGCTCGACAGGATTGGTACATGGC. Amino acid sequence: CASSSTGLVHG. The full-length CDR3 reads as CASSSTGLVHGYTF. This chain links TRBV11-1 with TRBJ1-2, with D perhaps TRBD1 (6 bases). The read ends 3 residues early relative to the CDR3; the germline J gene fills the gap. V lost 4 bases, J lost 6 bases, and 15 bases lay in between. CDR1 SGHAT and CDR2 FQDESV come from the germline V gene (reference sequence). This CDR3 region has 14 residues. Looking up the rest from reference TRBV11-1 and TRBJ1-2 gives the full variable domain: EAEVAQSPRYKITEKSQAVAFWCDPISGHATLYWYRQILGQGPELLVQFQDESVVDDSQLPKDRFSAERLKGVDSTLKIQPAELGDSAMYLCASSSTGLVHGYTFGSGTRLTVV.

Details on this clone: The observed sequence ends 3 residues before the CDR3 terminus, with the missing tail filled in from the germline J gene. The chain links TRBV6-4 to TRBJ1-1; D unclear. The CDR3 spans 13 residues. Per the germline V gene, CDR1 is MRHNA and CDR2 is SNTAGT. Trimming cost V 4 bases and J 2 bases, with 8 bases left between them. CDR3 DNA (partial): TGTGCCAGCAGTGTCTCCGTTAACACTGAA. The encoded protein is CASSVSVNTE. The entire CDR3 protein reads CASSVSVNTEAFF.

Comments on this clone: The observed sequence ends 3 residues before the CDR3 terminus, with the missing tail filled in from the germline J gene. This sequence joins TRBV15 and TRBJ2-5, with 7 bases aligning to TRBD1. V gave up 4 bases and J gave up 4 bases; unmatched junction bases: 3. This CDR3 comprises 13 residues. The germline V gene has CDR1 LNHNV and CDR2 YYDKDF (reference sequence). The sequenced CDR3 bases are TGTGCCACCAGCACCGGGACAGTAGAGACC. Translation gives CATSTGTVET. The whole CDR3 is CATSTGTVETQYF.

Comment on this clone: The germline gene is not matched at one end of the junction; a read error may be the cause. The read stops 3 residues short of the end of the CDR3; the missing end is completed from the germline J gene. The gene calls are TRBV7-9 and TRBJ2-7, with a weak D call TRBD2 (6 bases). The CDR3 has 12 residues. Germline values: CDR1 SEHNR, CDR2 FQNEAQ (reference sequence). Incomplete CDR3 DNA: TGTACCAGTAGCGGTCTAACCTACGAG. It codes for CTSSGLTYE. The full CDR3 reads CTSSGLTYEQYF.

A remark on this clone: The read gets to within 3 residues of the CDR3 end, and the germline J gene fills in the rest. The chain has TRBV12-5 and TRBJ1-2, with D possibly matching TRBD1 (6 bases). This CDR3 is built from 15 residues. The V gene's germline CDR1 is LGHNT and CDR2 FRNRAP. V lost 0 bases, J lost 7 bases, and 15 bases lay in between. The CDR3 spells CASGLVGGKTGGYTF. Partial CDR3 DNA: TGTGCTAGTGGTTTGGTGGGGGGGAAGACAGGTGGC. The whole variable domain, filled in from reference TRBV12-5 and TRBJ1-2, reads DARVTQTPRHKVTEMGQEVTMRCQPILGHNTVFWYRQTMMQGLELLAYFRNRAPLDDSGMPKDRFSAEMPDATLATLKIQPSEPRDSAVYFCASGLVGGKTGGYTFGSGTRLTVV.

About this clone itself: The read ends 3 residues early relative to the CDR3; the germline J gene fills the gap. The V and J genes are TRBV19 and TRBJ1-1; no firm D call. Germline V gene lookup returns CDR1 LNHDA and CDR2 SQIVND (reference sequence). This CDR3 is 14 amino acids long. V was shortened by 2 bases and J by 2 bases, with 9 bases between the two germline ends. CDR3 residues: CASSIYDTNTEAFF. CDR3 bases read: TGTGCCAGTAGTATATACGACACAAACACTGAA. Filled out from reference TRBV19 and TRBJ1-1, the complete variable domain reads DGGITQSPKYLFRKEGQNVTLSCEQNLNHDAMYWYRQDPGQGLRLIYYSQIVNDFQKGDIAEGYSVSREKKESFPLTVTSAQKNPTAFYLCASSIYDTNTEAFFGQGTRLTVV.

Notes on this clone: The CDR3 end is not reached by the read, which stops 3 residues before it; the germline J gene fills it in. This chain links TRBV10-3 with TRBJ2-7; 9 bases are a match to TRBD1. Germline lookup yields CDR1 ENHRY and CDR2 SYGVKD. J was trimmed by 4 bases and V by 2 bases; bases with no gene match: 12. The CDR3 runs to 17 residues. The DNA read from the CDR3 is TGTGCCATCAGTGAGCTTACAGGGGGCGAAAAAAGGTACGAG. This encodes CAISELTGGEKRYE. The complete CDR3 protein is CAISELTGGEKRYEQYF.

The CDR3 bases that were read are TGTGCCAGCAGGAGACAGGGGGTCTACGAG. Its protein product is CASRRQGVYE. The whole CDR3 region reads CASRRQGVYEQYF. This chain connects TRBV5-6 to TRBJ2-7; 9 bases fit TRBD1. The CDR3 goes on 3 residues after the read ends, and that part is filled in from the germline J gene. Looked up from germline, CDR1 is SGHDT and CDR2 is YYEEEE. The ends lost 5 bases at V and 3 bases at J; junction bases unmatched: 3. The CDR3 covers 13 residues.

For this clone: Read coverage stops 3 residues before the CDR3 terminus; the germline J gene supplies the remainder. V and J are TRBV2 and TRBJ1-1; 7 bases line up with TRBD1. V shed 4 bases and J 6 bases; nucleotides not matched to a gene: 2. This CDR3 region has 12 residues. Germline V CDR1 and CDR2: SNHLY, FYNNEI. The covered CDR3 bases are TGTGCCAGCAGTGTGAGGGGGCCTGAA. It is translated as CASSVRGPE. The full CDR3 sequence reads CASSVRGPEAFF.

Of note for this clone: Read sequence stops 3 residues before the CDR3 end, and the germline J gene provides the missing end. The genes are TRBV5-5 and TRBJ1-2; 7 bases agree with TRBD1. Trimming removed 1 base from V and 2 bases from J; junction bases left unmatched: 5. The CDR3 covers 15 residues. Germline V lookup: CDR1 SGHKS, CDR2 YYEKEE (reference sequence). CDR3 region: CASSLWAQGNYGYTF. The CDR3 bases that were read are TGTGCCAGCAGCTTGTGGGCACAGGGGAACTATGGC.

Comment on this clone: The read falls 3 residues short of the CDR3 end, and the missing part is taken from the germline J gene. The genes are TRBV5-5 and TRBJ2-7, with TRBD1 matching over 9 bases. V shed 1 base, J shed 2 bases, and the junction held 4 bases outside the gene matches. Germline assignment: CDR1 SGHKS and CDR2 YYEKEE (reference sequence). CDR3 length: 15 residues. CDR3 bases read: TGTGCCAGCAGCTTGTGGGGACAGGGAACCTACGAG. It translates to CASSLWGQGTYE. The full CDR3 reads CASSLWGQGTYEQYF.

Concerning this clone: Read data end 3 residues before the CDR3 end; the end is taken from the germline J gene. This chain links TRBV2 with TRBJ1-2; TRBD1 matches at 8 bases. This CDR3 has 15 amino acids. Germline CDR1 and CDR2: SNHLY and FYNNEI. V dropped 2 bases and J dropped 7; count of bases not matched to a gene: 9. The CDR3 sequence is CASSESGRGLGGYTF. The DNA read from the CDR3 is TGTGCCAGCAGTGAATCAGGCAGGGGGCTAGGTGGC. Looking up the rest from reference TRBV2 and TRBJ1-2 gives the full variable domain: EPEVTQTPSHQVTQMGQEVILRCVPISNHLYFYWYRQILGQKVEFLVSFYNNEISEKSEIFDDQFSVERPDGSNFTLKIRSTKLEDSAMYFCASSESGRGLGGYTFGSGTRLTVV.

As regards this clone: Read data end 3 residues before the CDR3 end; the end is taken from the germline J gene. The genes are TRBV18 and TRBJ2-2, with 14 bases that match TRBD2. The CDR3 consists of 20 residues. Germline V gene sequence: CDR1 KGHSH, CDR2 LQKENI. After removal of 5 bases from V and 7 bases from J, the junction contained 18 bases not matched to a gene. The CDR3 DNA, read in part, is TGTGCCAGCTCATCACGAAGACCGGGACTAGCGGGAGTTTTGGGCGGGGAG. Protein: CASSSRRPGLAGVLGGE. From start to end, the CDR3 is CASSSRRPGLAGVLGGELFF.

In the case of this clone: The read falls 3 residues short of the CDR3 end, and the missing part is taken from the germline J gene. The J gene is TRBJ2-7, the V gene TRBV7-8; the match to TRBD1 covers 7 bases. The CDR3 consists of 14 residues. V was clipped by 4 bases and J by 5 bases; unmatched bases: 8. Germline V gene lookup returns CDR1 SGHVS and CDR2 FQNEAQ. The DNA read from the CDR3 is TGTGCCAGCAGCTGGGACAGTGAATTGAACGAG. Its translation is CASSWDSELNE. The whole CDR3 reads CASSWDSELNEQYF.

To note about this clone: The read ends 3 residues shy of where the CDR3 ends; the end is completed using the germline J gene. The chain links TRBV28 to TRBJ1-1; D is unclear. The CDR3 is 13 residues long. CDR1 MDHEN and CDR2 SYDVKM come from the germline V gene. V shed 4 bases and J shed 3 bases, with 9 bases lying between them. The CDR3 bases that were read are TGTGCCAGCAGTTATAGAAGGGACACTGAA. It translates to CASSYRRDTE. The whole CDR3 reads CASSYRRDTEAFF.

Remarks on this clone: The read comes to an end 3 residues before the CDR3 does, leaving the germline J gene to fill in the end. The chain joins TRBV5-5 to TRBJ1-2; 7 nucleotides align to TRBD1. The CDR3 length is 14 residues. Germline CDR1 SGHKS, CDR2 YYEKEE (reference sequence). Trimming at V came to 0 bases and at J to 4 bases, leaving 3 bases not matched to a gene. CDR3 bases read: TGTGCCAGCAGCTTGGGACAGGGTACCTATGGC. The encoded protein is CASSLGQGTYG. The CDR3 reads in full as CASSLGQGTYGYTF. The full variable domain, its missing parts supplied by reference TRBV5-5 and TRBJ1-2, is DAGVTQSPTHLIKTRGQQVTLRCSPISGHKSVSWYQQVLGQGPQFIFQYYEKEERGRGNFPDRFSARQFPNYSSELNVNALLLGDSALYLCASSLGQGTYGYTFGSGTRLTVV.

A remark on this clone: The CDR3 end falls 3 residues outside the read, so it is completed with the germline J gene. The chain is built from TRBV20-1 and TRBJ2-5, with 7 bases fitting TRBD2. The germline CDR1 and CDR2 sequences are DFQATT and SNEGSKA (reference sequence). J lost 1 base, V lost 6 bases, and 11 bases had no gene match. CDR3 size: 15 residues. The sequenced CDR3 bases are TGCAGTGCCACTCCCGGGGGGATAGGCCAAGAGACC. Translation gives CSATPGGIGQET. In full, the CDR3 reads CSATPGGIGQETQYF.

For this clone: The missing CDR3 end, 3 residues past where the read stops, is filled in from the germline J gene. The rearrangement joins TRBV6-2 or TRBV6-3 to TRBJ2-7, with D unresolved. Trimming removed 7 bases at V and 3 bases at J, with 16 bases between. CDR1 is MNHEY, CDR2 SVGEGT, per germline. The length of the CDR3 is 14 residues. The part of the CDR3 DNA that was read is TGTGCCAGCACTGTCACAGACCCAGGCTACGAG. Translated, it gives CASTVTDPGYE. The CDR3 as a whole reads CASTVTDPGYEQYF.

In the case of this clone: The read falls 3 residues short of the CDR3 end, and the missing part is taken from the germline J gene. This sequence joins TRBV20-1 and TRBJ2-7; 10 bases fit TRBD2. Trimming at V came to 5 bases and at J to 0 bases, leaving 7 bases not matched to a gene. Per the germline V gene, CDR1 is DFQATT and CDR2 is SNEGSKA (reference sequence). The CDR3 is made up of 15 amino acids. The CDR3: CSAGFSGGSSYEQYF. Incomplete CDR3 DNA: TGCAGTGCTGGGTTTAGCGGGGGGAGCTCCTACGAG.

Points on this clone: A junction boundary mismatches the germline segment, possibly from a read error. The read is 3 residues too short to cover the CDR3 end, so that end is filled in from the germline J gene. The V call is TRBV4-2, the J call TRBJ1-5; the match to TRBD1 covers 8 bases. The germline V gene encodes CDR1 LGHNA and CDR2 YNFKEQ. There are 16 residues in the CDR3. Incomplete CDR3 DNA: TGCGCCAGCAGCCCAGGTGGACAGGGTAGGGATCAGCCC. Encoded protein: CASSPGGQGRDQP. From start to end, the CDR3 is CASSPGGQGRDQPQHF.

Turning to this clone: The read falls 3 residues short of the CDR3 end, and the missing part is taken from the germline J gene. V usage is TRBV5-1 and J usage is TRBJ1-1; 10 bases map to TRBD1. The CDR3 extends over 16 amino acids. Trimming cost V 4 bases and J 0 bases; bases outside gene matches: 6. CDR1 SGHRS and CDR2 YFSETQ come from the germline V gene. The CDR3 reads CASSPRQGAVNTEAFF. The part of the CDR3 DNA that was read is TGCGCCAGCAGCCCCCGACAGGGGGCCGTGAACACTGAA.

With regard to this clone: The read terminates 3 residues before the CDR3 end, so the remaining end is supplied by the germline J gene. The rearrangement links TRBV9 to TRBJ2-3; D is uncertain. The CDR3 has 14 residues. The germline CDR1 and CDR2 sequences are SGDLS and YYNGEE. Trimming pared 0 bases from V and 2 bases from J, leaving 7 bases between. The CDR3 DNA, read in part, is TGTGCCAGCAGCGTAGTAACAACCACAGATACG. Its protein product is CASSVVTTTDT. In full, the CDR3 reads CASSVVTTTDTQYF.

Points on this clone: The CDR3 end is not reached by the read, which stops 3 residues before it; the germline J gene fills it in. This chain links TRBV13 with TRBJ1-2; D is possibly TRBD1 (6 bases). The CDR3 totals 16 residues. The V gene lost 0 bases and the J gene lost 4 bases, with 15 bases spanning the gap. Germline V gene lookup returns CDR1 PRHDT and CDR2 FYEKMQ (reference sequence). The CDR3 here is CASSLGRGRGGYGYTF. The CDR3 DNA, read in part, is TGTGCCAGCAGCTTAGGCCGCGGGAGGGGGGGCTATGGC.

Turning to this clone: The read halts 3 residues ahead of the CDR3 end, with the missing end drawn from the germline J gene. The rearrangement uses TRBV2 and TRBJ2-3; 10 nucleotides match TRBD2. The germline CDR1 and CDR2 sequences are SNHLY and FYNNEI. Losses at the gene ends were 7 bases for V and 8 bases for J; bases not matched to a gene: 6. This CDR3 has 13 amino acids. The covered CDR3 bases are TGTGCCAGCACCCAAAGGACTAGCGGTACG. It specifies CASTQRTSGT. The complete CDR3 sequence is CASTQRTSGTQYF.

With respect to this clone: The observed sequence ends 3 residues before the CDR3 terminus, with the missing tail filled in from the germline J gene. The rearrangement links TRBV5-1 to TRBJ2-7; D may be TRBD1 (6 bases). Looked up from germline, CDR1 is SGHRS and CDR2 is YFSETQ. The CDR3 is made up of 13 amino acids. V shed 2 bases and J shed 2 bases, with 8 bases lying between them. CDR3 sequence: CASSLRDTYEQYF. The CDR3 bases that were read are TGCGCCAGCAGCTTACGGGACACCTACGAG.

On this clone itself: The CDR3 end falls 3 residues outside the read, so it is completed with the germline J gene. This chain connects TRBV11-2 to TRBJ2-7; no firm D call. The V gene lost 5 bases and the J gene lost 3 bases, with 8 bases spanning the gap. Per the germline V gene, CDR1 is SGHAT and CDR2 is FQNNGV. CDR3 length: 12 residues. The DNA read from the CDR3 is TGTGCCAGCAGCACTATACACTACGAG. Its protein product is CASSTIHYE. The whole CDR3 reads CASSTIHYEQYF.

With respect to this clone: The DNA ends 3 residues before the CDR3 does, and the rest of the CDR3 is filled in from the germline J gene. This chain connects TRBV20-1 to TRBJ1-5; the D gene is possibly TRBD1 (5 bases). CDR1 and CDR2 from the germline V gene are DFQATT and SNEGSKA (reference sequence). The CDR3 contains 14 residues. The V and J ends lost 5 bases and 3 bases respectively, with 14 bases between them. The CDR3 sequence: CSAYTSGINQPQHF. The CDR3 DNA, read in part, is TGCAGTGCTTACACGTCAGGGATCAATCAGCCC.

The DNA read from the CDR3 is TGCAGTGCTCAAGACCTGGGGACTGAAAAAAACATT. It encodes CSAQDLGTEKNI. The full-length CDR3 reads as CSAQDLGTEKNIQYF. The genes are TRBV20-1 and TRBJ2-4; D might be TRBD2 (6 bases). With the read ending 3 residues before the CDR3 end, the germline J gene is used to fill in that end. The ends were cut back, 5 bases at V and 4 bases at J, with 18 bases in the middle. The CDR3 has 15 residues. Germline V gene data show CDR1 as DFQATT and CDR2 as SNEGSKA (reference sequence).

Points on this clone: The read terminates 3 residues ahead of where the CDR3 ends, so the germline J gene completes it. V usage is TRBV6-2 or TRBV6-3 and J usage is TRBJ2-1; 7 positions agree with TRBD2. The ends lost 5 bases at V and 9 bases at J; junction bases unmatched: 10. Germline CDR1 is MNHEY and CDR2 is SVGEGT. The CDR3 is made up of 14 amino acids. The CDR3 loop is CASSRTSSSGEQFF. The sequenced part of the CDR3 DNA is TGTGCCAGCAGTCGGACTAGTTCCTCCGGTGAG.